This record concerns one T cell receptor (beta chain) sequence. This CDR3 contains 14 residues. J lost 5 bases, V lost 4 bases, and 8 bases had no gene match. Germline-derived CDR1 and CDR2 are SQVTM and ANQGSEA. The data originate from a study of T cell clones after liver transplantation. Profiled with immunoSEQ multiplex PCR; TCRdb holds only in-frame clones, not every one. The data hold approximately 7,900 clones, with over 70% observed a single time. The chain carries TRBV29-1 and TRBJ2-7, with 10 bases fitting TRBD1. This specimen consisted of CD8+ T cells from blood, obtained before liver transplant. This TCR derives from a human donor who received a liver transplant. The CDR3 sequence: CSVGGTGVRDEQYF. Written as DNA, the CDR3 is TGCAGCGTTGGAGGGACAGGGGTTCGGGACGAGCAGTACTTC.